This TCR beta chain was captured by sequencing in a study of OX40 agonist ivuxolimab in advanced cancers. Study context: One patient with hepatocellular carcinoma and two with cutaneous melanoma, three in all, had partial responses.

CDR1 and CDR2 (germline): ENHRY, SYGVKD. The CDR3 spans 13 residues. The V and J ends lost 10 bases and 5 bases, in that order; junction bases with no gene match: 8. With respect to this clone: Its target is not known.

Study-wide points: At doses 0.1 to 3.0 mg/kg, CD4+ and CD8+ clones expanded.

The data were produced by immunoSEQ multiplex PCR, yet TCRdb's version contains in-frame clones alone and is incomplete. Found here are about 60,000 clones, more than 75% of them singletons; the top ten hold 0.9% to 1.2%. V is TRBV10-3 and J is TRBJ2-3, with 8 bases lining up with TRBD1. Sequenced material: CD4+ or CD8+ T cells sorted from blood, taken in a trial of the OX40 agonist ivuxolimab. This receptor was obtained from an adult with an advanced solid tumor such as melanoma, head and neck, liver or kidney cancer. For the CDR3, the DNA is TGTGCCACCGGACAGGGCCCGGGAGATACGCAGTATTTT. It codes for CATGQGPGDTQYF.